This is a list of T cell receptor beta chains from one sample in a study of blood T cell repertoires in COVID-19. Sequencing used immunoSEQ multiplex PCR; TCRdb keeps in-frame clones, though not all of them. This table holds 95,000 to 150,000 clones, around 86% found once. Material: peripheral blood. The receptors shown here come from a man aged 35 to 55 with acute or convalescent COVID-19. CDR3s include the opening cysteine and the closing phenylalanine or tryptophan. D genes are given only for firm matches. Rows may omit the clone size; those that give it use once, few, many or a size class.

size	V	J	D	CDR3	DNA
.	TRBV19	TRBJ1-4	TRBD1	CASSLQGVEKLFF	TGTGCCAGTAGTCTTCAGGGGGTTGAAAAACTGTTTTTT
.	TRBV30	TRBJ2-4	TRBD1	CAWTGTGKNIQYF	TGTGCCTGGACCGGGACAGGGAAAAACATTCAGTACTTC
.	TRBV5-1	TRBJ2-7	.	CASSLVGGGTYEQYF	TGCGCCAGCAGCTTGGTAGGCGGAGGAACCTACGAGCAGTACTTC
.	TRBV2	TRBJ1-5	.	CASSERPGNQPQHF	TGTGCCAGCAGTGAGCGCCCCGGTAATCAGCCCCAGCATTTT
.	TRBV10-2	TRBJ2-7	TRBD1	CASSASGQTYEQYF	TGCGCCAGCAGCGCGTCGGGACAGACCTACGAGCAGTACTTC
.	TRBV5-4	TRBJ2-2	.	CASSFPQGGGGELFF	TGTGCCAGCAGCTTCCCCCAGGGAGGGGGCGGGGAGCTGTTTTTT
few	TRBV3-1/TRBV3-2	TRBJ2-1	TRBD1	CASSPWTGGSYNEQFF	TGTGCCAGCAGCCCATGGACAGGGGGGTCCTACAATGAGCAGTTCTTC
.	TRBV5-6	TRBJ1-1	.	CASSSPGVRNTEAFF	TGTGCCAGCAGCTCTCCAGGGGTTCGGAACACTGAAGCTTTCTTT
few	TRBV7-8	TRBJ2-1	TRBD2	CASSLELPGVQPGLAGGDEQFF	TGTGCCAGCAGCTTAGAACTCCCGGGGGTTCAGCCGGGACTAGCGGGAGGGGATGAGCAGTTCTTC
.	TRBV11-2	TRBJ1-1	.	CASSLGGSAGHEAFF	TGTGCCAGCAGCTTAGGAGGGTCGGCGGGCCATGAAGCTTTCTTT
.	TRBV5-1	TRBJ1-1	.	CASSLTANTEAFF	TGCGCCAGCAGCCTGACAGCAAACACTGAAGCTTTCTTT
few	TRBV11-3	TRBJ2-1	TRBD2	CASSLTSGGFNEQFF	TGTGCCAGCAGCTTGACTAGCGGGGGTTTTAATGAGCAGTTCTTC
.	TRBV2	TRBJ2-7	.	CASSDPYEQYF	TGTGCCAGCAGTGACCCGTACGAGCAGTACTTC
once	TRBV18	TRBJ2-2	TRBD2	CASRLSGGGSGELFF	TGTGCCAGCAGACTGAGCGGGGGCGGATCCGGGGAGCTGTTTTTT
.	TRBV2	TRBJ2-7	TRBD2	CASSDRGSSYEQYF	TGTGCCAGCAGTGATCGCGGGAGCTCCTACGAGCAGTACTTC
.	TRBV18	TRBJ2-7	.	CASSPRLVGEQYF	TGTGCCAGCTCACCACGACTAGTTGGCGAGCAGTACTTC
.	TRBV23-1	TRBJ1-1	.	CASLTEAFF	TGCGCCAGCCTGACTGAAGCTTTCTTT
.	TRBV18	TRBJ1-5	TRBD1	CASSPRDRAYQPQHF	TGTGCCAGCTCACCTCGGGACAGGGCTTATCAGCCCCAGCATTTT
.	TRBV5-6	TRBJ2-3	TRBD2	CASSLEAGGLTDTQYF	TGTGCCAGCAGCTTGGAAGCGGGGGGGCTCACAGATACGCAGTATTTT
.	TRBV5-1	TRBJ1-4	.	CASSLEGGNEKLFF	TGCGCCAGCAGCTTAGAGGGCGGTAATGAAAAACTGTTTTTT
.	TRBV4-2	TRBJ1-3	TRBD1	CASSQADRGLRDATIYF	TGTGCCAGCAGCCAGGCCGACAGGGGCCTCCGAGATGCCACCATATATTTT
.	TRBV10-3	TRBJ1-3	.	CAISESRTGNTIYF	TGTGCCATCAGTGAATCCCGGACAGGAAACACCATATATTTT
.	TRBV9	TRBJ1-5	.	CASSALTDQPQHF	TGTGCCAGCAGCGCGTTGACAGATCAGCCCCAGCATTTT
.	TRBV30	TRBJ1-6	.	CAWRGGMSNSPLHF	TGTGCCTGGAGAGGAGGGATGAGTAATTCACCCCTCCACTTT
.	TRBV19	TRBJ1-1	TRBD1	CASSRGQGATVTEAFF	TGTGCCAGTAGTAGGGGACAGGGGGCGACGGTCACTGAAGCTTTCTTT
few	TRBV7-2	TRBJ1-4	.	CASSFGGANEKLFF	TGTGCCAGCAGCTTTGGCGGGGCTAATGAAAAACTGTTTTTT
.	TRBV19	TRBJ1-1	.	CASSILDLNTEAFF	TGTGCCAGTAGTATTCTAGACTTGAACACTGAAGCTTTCTTT
.	TRBV7-2	TRBJ1-2	.	CASSSRGVEVYTF	TGTGCCAGCAGCTCCCGGGGGGTCGAAGTCTACACCTTC
once	TRBV7-3	TRBJ2-5	TRBD2	CASSPSGEKETQYF	TGTGCCAGCAGCCCAAGCGGGGAAAAAGAGACCCAGTACTTC
.	TRBV7-2	TRBJ1-1	.	CASSSLSGSTEAFF	TGTGCCAGCAGCTCTCTCAGTGGGAGCACTGAAGCTTTCTTT